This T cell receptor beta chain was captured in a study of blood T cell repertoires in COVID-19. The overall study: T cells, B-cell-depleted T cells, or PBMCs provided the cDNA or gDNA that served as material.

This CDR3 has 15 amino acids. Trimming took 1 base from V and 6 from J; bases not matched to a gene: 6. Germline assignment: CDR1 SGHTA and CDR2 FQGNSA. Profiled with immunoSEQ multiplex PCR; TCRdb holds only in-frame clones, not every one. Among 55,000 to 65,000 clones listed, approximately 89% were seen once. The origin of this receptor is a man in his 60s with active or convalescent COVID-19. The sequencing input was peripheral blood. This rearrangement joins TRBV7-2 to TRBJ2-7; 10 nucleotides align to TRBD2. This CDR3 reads CASSLGGLALSEQYF. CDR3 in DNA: TGTGCCAGCAGCTTAGGGGGACTAGCGCTTAGCGAGCAGTACTTC.